The rows below give T cell receptor beta chains drawn from one sample of a study of shared clonotypes between healthy human individuals. Clones were read by immunoSEQ multiplex PCR, and TCRdb kept only the in-frame ones, dropping some. The data show 1,400,000 or so clones, 97% to 99% seen once. What was sequenced was naive CD4+ T cells sorted from blood. The receptors originated from a man younger than 45 in good health. Both conserved end residues are part of each CDR3.

J | V | CDR3
TRBJ1-2 | TRBV2 | CANFNGYTF
TRBJ1-1 | TRBV9 | CASSVVGQGGEAFF
TRBJ1-1 | TRBV9 | CASSLGGHTEAFF
TRBJ2-1 | TRBV27 | CASNRIAGVRSNEQFF
TRBJ2-3 | TRBV10-1 | CASSDLGRTDTQYF
TRBJ2-7 | TRBV9 | CASSVAGQGASYEQYF
TRBJ1-3 | TRBV2 | CASSVISGNTIYF
TRBJ2-1 | TRBV2 | CASSGGTAPYNEQFF
TRBJ1-1 | TRBV6-6 | CASSYSATGYYTEAFF
TRBJ2-5 | TRBV5-1 | CASRRTAQETQYF
TRBJ1-5 | TRBV6-6 | CASSYWTGSNQPQHF
TRBJ1-4 | TRBV18 | CASSPTQGSEKLFF